This entry describes one T cell receptor (beta chain). Trimming cost V 7 bases and J 7 bases, with 17 bases left between them. CDR1 is LNHDA and CDR2 is SQIVND in the germline V gene (reference sequence). The CDR3 is 14 amino acids. These data come from a study of blood T cell repertoires in COVID-19. Generated by immunoSEQ multiplex PCR, the TCRdb table keeps only in-frame clones and is missing some. The top ten hold around 4.6% of the sample, which has 200,000 or so clones, 83% seen once. Ages ranged from about 18 to 89 years, with residence in some 25 US areas. Sequenced input: PBMCs or T cells enriched from blood (not recorded which). This clonotype originated in a woman in her forties or fifties who had been exposed to COVID-19. This chain links TRBV19 with TRBJ1-5, with D possibly matching TRBD1 (6 bases). The chain's CDR3 is CASTPGETWQPQHF. The CDR3 DNA is TGTGCCAGTACGCCAGGGGAGACGTGGCAGCCCCAGCATTTT.